The present T cell receptor beta chain was sequenced within a study of spatial heterogeneity in lung cancer. TCR cDNA molecules were tagged individually, and each one carried a unique molecular identifier. TCRdb called the 5' RACE reads again in MiXCR, with one record for every CDR3 protein. The sample yields 35,000 to 40,000 distinct CDR3 sequences, about 7.2% seen once. Many counts were recorded for this clonotype. Germline values: CDR1 SGHRS, CDR2 YFSETQ. Trimming cost V 0 bases and J 3 bases, with 9 bases left between them. The CDR3 loop spans 14 amino acids. Time point: sample taken at primary tumor resection. Donation came from some 73 patients with untreated early-stage non-small cell lung cancer. Researchers sequenced whole RNA taken from tumor, nontumor lung or frozen PBMC without sorting.

The sequencing here drew on PBMCs, taken at surgery. The genes are TRBV5-1 and TRBJ2-5, with D uncertain. The origin of this receptor is a female donor with early-stage non-small cell lung cancer. The CDR3, as DNA: TGCGCCAGCAGCTTGGCCGGAATAGAAGAGACCCAGTACTTC. Protein sequence: CASSLAGIEETQYF.